One sample yielded the 28 T cell receptor beta chains listed below, sequenced in a study of blood T cell repertoires in COVID-19. Repertoires were generated with immunoSEQ multiplex PCR, while TCRdb's copy carries only in-frame clones and drops some. The sample has 73,000 or so clones; 83% are singletons. Sample: peripheral blood. The receptors derive from a man in his fifties with active COVID-19.

This CDR3 is CASSEYAGKLGYTF. The CDR3 region has the DNA TGTGCCAGCAGTGAATACGCGGGTAAACTTGGCTACACCTTC. V is TRBV25-1 and J is TRBJ1-2; no definite D call. The germline V gene encodes CDR1 MGHDK and CDR2 SYGVNS. V was cut by 0 bases and J by 7 bases, with 12 bases left in between. This CDR3 is 14 amino acids long.

The chain's CDR3 is CASSLGQGRGYTF. The CDR3 coding sequence is TGTGCCAGCAGCCTGGGCCAGGGTAGAGGCTACACCTTC. This chain joins TRBV28 and TRBJ1-2; possible D gene TRBD1, 5 bases. This CDR3 has 13 residues. Germline V gene data show CDR1 as MDHEN and CDR2 as SYDVKM. Trimming shortened V by 6 bases and J by 8 bases, and 16 bases separated the two germline ends.

The chain recombines TRBV13 with TRBJ2-2; D ambiguous. Per germline, CDR1 PRHDT and CDR2 FYEKMQ (reference sequence). The length of the CDR3 is 14 residues. Between the trimmed V and J ends, which lost 7 bases and 3 bases, there was a span of 12 bases. CDR3 amino acids: CASTTPIDTGELFF. The CDR3 DNA is TGTGCCAGCACCACCCCGATAGACACCGGGGAGCTGTTTTTT.

The rearrangement links TRBV5-8 to TRBJ2-7; the match to TRBD2 covers 7 bases. V trimming: 2 bases; J trimming: 6 bases; junction bases outside the gene matches: 8. Germline CDR1 reads SGHTS; CDR2 reads YDEGEE. This CDR3 comprises 14 residues. CDR3 in DNA: TGTGCCAGCAGCTTTCTTGGACTAGTCTCCGAGCAGTACTTC. This codes for CASSFLGLVSEQYF.

V is TRBV6-6 and J is TRBJ2-2; 9 bases are shared with TRBD2. This CDR3 region has 18 residues. CDR1 and CDR2 from the germline V gene are MNHNY and SVGAGI (reference sequence). Losses at the gene ends were 5 bases for V and 5 bases for J; bases not matched to a gene: 15. CDR3 protein: CASSPYVNLAGQTGELFF. The CDR3 DNA follows: TGTGCCAGCAGTCCCTACGTAAACCTAGCGGGGCAAACCGGGGAGCTGTTTTTT.

Only one count was recorded for this clone. The CDR3: CASTSGGTDTQYF. CDR3 DNA sequence: TGTGCCAGCACTAGCGGGGGGACAGATACGCAGTATTTT. The chain links TRBV9 to TRBJ2-3; 11 bases are shared with TRBD2. Per the germline V gene, CDR1 is SGDLS and CDR2 is YYNGEE. CDR3 length: 13 residues. V shed 6 bases, J shed 3 bases, and the junction held 0 bases outside the gene matches.

In this sample, this clone turned up once. The chain uses TRBV25-1 and TRBJ1-1; D may be TRBD1 (5 bases). Per germline, CDR1 MGHDK and CDR2 SYGVNS. The CDR3 extends over 13 amino acids. V lost 6 bases and J 10 bases, leaving 18 bases between the germline ends. The CDR3 region is CASSPKQALGAFF. CDR3 sequence (DNA): TGTGCCAGCAGCCCCAAACAGGCCCTGGGAGCTTTCTTT. Variable domain in full (rest from reference TRBV25-1 and TRBJ1-1): EADIYQTPRYLVIGTGKKITLECSQTMGHDKMYWYQQDPGMELHLIHYSYGVNSTEKGDLSSESTVSRIRTEHFPLTLESARPSHTSQYLCASSPKQALGAFFGQGTRLTVV.

The genes are TRBV6-6 and TRBJ2-1, with 11 bases that match TRBD2. Per germline, CDR1 MNHNY and CDR2 SVGAGI (reference sequence). There are 15 residues in the CDR3. The trim removed 5 bases at V and 6 bases at J, leaving 6 bases unmatched. This CDR3 reads CASSRVSGGVNEQFF. DNA for the CDR3: TGTGCCAGCAGTCGGGTTAGCGGGGGGGTCAATGAGCAGTTCTTC.

V and J are TRBV7-9 and TRBJ2-7, with TRBD1 matching over 10 bases. The CDR3 is 15 amino acids. V was clipped by 5 bases and J by 3 bases; unmatched bases: 7. Per the germline V gene, CDR1 is SEHNR and CDR2 is FQNEAQ (reference sequence). CDR3 amino acids: CASSEWTGGHYEQYF. Written as DNA, the CDR3 is TGTGCCAGCAGCGAGTGGACAGGGGGTCACTACGAGCAGTACTTC.

This rearrangement joins TRBV28 to TRBJ1-1; TRBD1 aligns across 12 bases. Germline CDR1 and CDR2: MDHEN and SYDVKM. The CDR3 consists of 20 residues. After removal of 5 bases from V and 2 bases from J, the junction contained 18 bases not matched to a gene. Here the CDR3 reads CASSLPSSGTGGLGNTEAFF. The DNA of the CDR3 is TGTGCCAGCAGTCTCCCCTCCTCCGGGACAGGGGGCCTCGGAAACACTGAAGCTTTCTTT.

The rearrangement joins TRBV7-6 to TRBJ2-2; 8 bases line up with TRBD1. Per the germline V gene, CDR1 is SGHVS and CDR2 is FNYEAQ. The CDR3 covers 16 residues. With 1 base clipped from V and 6 bases from J, the junction kept 7 bases outside the gene matches. CDR3 in amino acids: CASSLEVTGESGELFF. CDR3 bases: TGTGCCAGCAGCTTAGAGGTGACAGGGGAGTCCGGGGAGCTGTTTTTT.

The V and J genes are TRBV5-4 and TRBJ2-4; 10 bases fit TRBD1. Germline values: CDR1 SGHNT, CDR2 YYREEE (reference sequence). V gave up 6 bases and J gave up 8 bases; unmatched junction bases: 8. The CDR3 totals 14 residues. The CDR3 loop reads CASTAGQGRDIQYF. The CDR3, as DNA: TGTGCCAGCACTGCGGGACAGGGGAGGGACATTCAGTACTTC.

There are a few counts of this clone. This sequence joins TRBV7-9 and TRBJ2-7; 11 bases line up with TRBD2. The junction had 9 bases not matched to a gene; V was cut back by 1 base and J by 7 bases. The V gene's germline CDR1 is SEHNR and CDR2 FQNEAQ (reference sequence). The CDR3 is 16 amino acids. CDR3 in amino acids: CASSLGVAGGGQEQYF. For the CDR3, the DNA is TGTGCCAGCAGCTTAGGAGTAGCGGGAGGGGGTCAGGAGCAGTACTTC.

This chain links TRBV15 with TRBJ2-7; 9 nucleotides align to TRBD1. Germline V lookup: CDR1 LNHNV, CDR2 YYDKDF (reference sequence). The CDR3 runs 17 residues. J was trimmed by 6 bases and V by 3 bases; bases with no gene match: 15. In DNA, the CDR3 is TGTGCCACCAGCAGGCTGGGGGGGGACAGGGCCTTGGGCGAGCAGTACTTC. Its translation: CATSRLGGDRALGEQYF.

The chain links TRBV18 to TRBJ1-1; D is perhaps TRBD1 (6 bases). Per the germline V gene, CDR1 is KGHSH and CDR2 is LQKENI. There are 16 residues in the CDR3. With 3 bases removed from V and 3 bases from J, the gap between germline ends came to 17 bases. The CDR3 protein is CASSPPAGRGDTEAFF. The CDR3 DNA follows: TGTGCCAGCTCACCCCCGGCGGGGAGGGGGGACACTGAAGCTTTCTTT.

V is TRBV24-1 and J is TRBJ2-3, with D possibly matching TRBD2 (5 bases). V gave up 0 bases and J gave up 0 bases, with 6 bases separating them. This CDR3 contains 15 residues. Germline V lookup: CDR1 KGHDR, CDR2 SFDVKD. In nucleotides, the CDR3 is TGTGCCACCAGTGATTTGGGGAGTAGCACAGATACGCAGTATTTT. The encoded protein is CATSDLGSSTDTQYF.

This chain links TRBV4-1 with TRBJ1-5; 8 bases fit TRBD1. The germline CDR1 and CDR2 sequences are MGHRA and YSYEKL. CDR3 length: 14 amino acids. Germline trimming cut 3 bases from V and 3 bases from J; bases unmatched to any gene: 1. CDR3 in amino acids: CASSQTGANQPQHF. Written as DNA, the CDR3 is TGCGCCAGCAGCCAGACAGGGGCCAATCAGCCCCAGCATTTT.

The V gene is TRBV6-2 or TRBV6-3, the J gene TRBJ2-1, with 14 bases aligning to TRBD2. The trim removed 0 bases at V and 0 bases at J, leaving 1 base unmatched. CDR3 size: 18 residues. CDR1 and CDR2 (germline): MNHEY, SVGEGT. CDR3 nucleotides: TGTGCCAGCAGTTACTCGACTAGCGGGAGGGGCTCCTACAATGAGCAGTTCTTC. This sequence encodes CASSYSTSGRGSYNEQFF.

This chain connects TRBV3-1 (or the pseudogene TRBV3-2) to TRBJ1-3; D is uncertain. Deletions cut 1 base from V and 0 bases from J, with 7 bases between. CDR3 length: 15 amino acids. Germline-derived CDR1 and CDR2 are LGHDT and YNNKEL (reference sequence). The CDR3, as DNA: TGTGCCAGCAGCCAAGGGGGAGGCTCTGGAAACACCATATATTTT. Residues: CASSQGGGSGNTIYF.

The chain carries TRBV5-1 and TRBJ2-2, with 15 positions matching TRBD2. CDR3 length equals 18 residues. Germline V lookup: CDR1 SGHRS, CDR2 YFSETQ. Germline trimming cut 4 bases from V and 4 bases from J; bases unmatched to any gene: 8. Here the CDR3 DNA reads TGCGCCAGCAGCCGGACTAGCGGGGGGGCCGGGATCACCGGGGAGCTGTTTTTT. Translation gives CASSRTSGGAGITGELFF.

This chain joins TRBV5-1 and TRBJ2-3; the match to TRBD1 covers 8 bases. Germline-derived CDR1 and CDR2 are SGHRS and YFSETQ. With 3 bases clipped from V and 4 bases from J, the junction kept 13 bases outside the gene matches. The CDR3 covers 17 residues. The CDR3 DNA is TGCGCCAGCAGCTCGCCGAACAGGGGGAAAAGGGCAGATACGCAGTATTTT. Translated, it gives CASSSPNRGKRADTQYF.

V usage is TRBV11-2 and J usage is TRBJ2-1; 11 positions match TRBD2. Looked up from germline, CDR1 is SGHAT and CDR2 is FQNNGV. CDR3 length equals 14 residues. Unmatched junction bases numbered 5, after V lost 3 bases and J lost 10 bases. The CDR3 loop is CASSFIAGGREQFF. CDR3 nucleotide sequence: TGTGCCAGCAGCTTCATAGCGGGGGGGCGCGAGCAGTTCTTC.

This chain links TRBV30 with TRBJ1-1; a weak D match, TRBD1 (5 bases). Germline CDR1 is GTSNPN and CDR2 is SVGIG (reference sequence). This CDR3 spans 14 amino acids. V lost 7 bases to trimming and J lost 6 bases, with 21 bases between them. Here the CDR3 reads CAFQGRGRFPEAFF. DNA for the CDR3: TGTGCCTTTCAGGGTAGGGGTCGGTTCCCTGAAGCTTTCTTT.

This clone was counted once. The chain employs TRBV5-6 and TRBJ2-3; D perhaps matches TRBD1 (6 bases). CDR1 is SGHDT, CDR2 YYEEEE, per germline. CDR3 length: 15 residues. Trimming pared 3 bases from V and 3 bases from J, leaving 14 bases between. The chain's CDR3 is CASSWLDRLTDTQYF. DNA for the CDR3: TGTGCCAGCAGCTGGCTCGACAGGTTGACAGATACGCAGTATTTT.

The rearrangement uses TRBV1 and TRBJ1-5. TRBV1 is noted as a pseudogene. CDR3 length equals 13 residues. CDR3 nucleotide sequence: TGCACCAGCAGCCAATATAGCAATCAGCCCCAGCATTTT. This sequence encodes CTSSQYSNQPQHF.

V is TRBV6-5 and J is TRBJ2-3; 11 nucleotides align to TRBD2. The CDR3 covers 15 residues. The ends lost 5 bases at V and 5 bases at J; junction bases unmatched: 6. CDR1 MNHEY and CDR2 SVGAGI come from the germline V gene. The CDR3 DNA sequence: TGTGCCAGCAGTATTAGCGGGGGGGAGGGAGATACGCAGTATTTT. Protein: CASSISGGEGDTQYF.

This clone was seen a handful of times. This rearrangement joins TRBV11-2 to TRBJ2-7, with D possibly being TRBD2 (6 bases). V lost 5 bases to trimming and J lost 0 bases, with 14 bases between them. Germline assignment: CDR1 SGHAT and CDR2 FQNNGV. The CDR3 is 15 amino acids. CDR3 region: CASSPAAGSSYEQYF. DNA for the CDR3: TGTGCCAGCAGCCCGGCGGCGGGATCCTCCTACGAGCAGTACTTC.

This clone occurred a few times. The V and J genes are TRBV6-5 and TRBJ2-7, with D tentatively TRBD1 (6 bases). This CDR3 is 14 amino acids long. CDR1 is MNHEY and CDR2 is SVGAGI in the germline V gene. The V end lost 6 bases, the J end lost 4 bases, and 16 bases lay between the germline ends. The CDR3 DNA reads TGTGCCAGCAGCAAAGGACAGTTTGTTTACGAGCAGTACTTC. Encoded protein: CASSKGQFVYEQYF.